A selection of T cell receptor beta chains follows, all from one sample in a study of response to subunit inactivated influenza vaccine. TCRdb re-analysed the RT-PCR reads in MiXCR, keeping a single row per CDR3 protein. The repertoire holds some 200,000 distinct CDR3 sequences, with 10% to 15% as singletons. These data were also filed under a second study, of T cells expressing NK-cell markers.

The starting material was CD8+ T cells sorted from PBMCs, obtained about 13 days after vaccination. The origin of the receptors is a man in his fifties who received an inactivated influenza vaccine. The CDR3 runs from the conserved cysteine through the conserved F or W. The order of the fields is D gene, J gene, V gene, clone size, CDR3 protein, CDR3 DNA. A D gene is named only where the DNA matches it firmly. Not every row has a clone size; where given, it reads once, few, many or a size class.

D: NA; J: TRBJ2-1; V: TRBV7-2; size: NA; CDR3: CASSLGGFNNEQFF; DNA: TGTGCCAGCAGCTTAGGGGGATTCAACAATGAGCAGTTCTTC
D: NA; J: TRBJ2-7; V: TRBV29-1; size: many; CDR3: CSVEWGEQYF; DNA: TGCAGCGTCGAATGGGGCGAGCAGTACTTC
D: TRBD1; J: TRBJ1-3; V: TRBV28; size: many; CDR3: CASSQGDRGLSGNTIYF; DNA: TGTGCCAGCAGTCAGGGGGACAGGGGGCTCTCTGGAAACACCATATATTTT
D: NA; J: TRBJ2-1; V: TRBV28; size: NA; CDR3: CASSSSARINNEQFF; DNA: TGTGCCAGCAGTTCTAGCGCGCGGATAAACAATGAGCAGTTCTTC
D: TRBD1; J: TRBJ1-2; V: TRBV12-3/TRBV12-4; size: few; CDR3: CASSLGQGLGYTF; DNA: TGTGCCAGCAGTTTAGGACAGGGTTTGGGCTACACCTTC
D: NA; J: TRBJ2-1; V: TRBV4-3; size: NA; CDR3: CASSQDPLGYNEQFF; DNA: TGCGCCAGCAGCCAAGATCCCTTGGGATACAATGAGCAGTTCTTC
D: NA; J: TRBJ2-1; V: TRBV27; size: few; CDR3: CASSRVLRGDEQFF; DNA: TGTGCCAGCAGCCGGGTTCTCCGTGGGGATGAGCAGTTCTTC
D: NA; J: TRBJ1-2; V: TRBV6-2/TRBV6-3; size: NA; CDR3: CASKVGGNGYTF; DNA: TGTGCCAGCAAAGTTGGAGGAAATGGCTACACCTTC
D: NA; J: TRBJ1-2; V: TRBV27; size: NA; CDR3: CASSFLSQGADGYTF; DNA: TGTGCCAGCAGTTTTCTCTCTCAGGGTGCCGATGGCTACACCTTC
D: NA; J: TRBJ1-1; V: TRBV7-9; size: few; CDR3: CASSQGIGEMNTEAFF; DNA: TGTGCCAGCAGTCAAGGGATAGGCGAGATGAACACTGAAGCTTTCTTT
D: NA; J: TRBJ1-1; V: TRBV29-1; size: many; CDR3: CSVAKGAEAFF; DNA: TGCAGCGTTGCGAAGGGGGCTGAAGCTTTCTTT
D: TRBD2; J: TRBJ2-1; V: TRBV11-1; size: NA; CDR3: CASSLGGGLAGRSSYNEQFF; DNA: TGTGCCAGCAGCTTAGGTGGGGGACTAGCGGGTAGGAGCTCCTACAATGAGCAGTTCTTC
D: NA; J: TRBJ2-3; V: TRBV12-3/TRBV12-4; size: few; CDR3: CASSFGLPVHTDTQYF; DNA: TGTGCCAGCAGTTTTGGATTGCCGGTCCACACAGATACGCAGTATTTT
D: NA; J: TRBJ2-5; V: TRBV3-1; size: NA; CDR3: CASSQEGGTPRYQETQYF; DNA: TGTGCCAGCAGCCAAGAAGGCGGGACACCCAGGTACCAAGAGACCCAGTACTTC
D: NA; J: TRBJ2-5; V: TRBV12-3/TRBV12-4; size: many; CDR3: CASSFNPRETQYF; DNA: TGTGCCAGCAGTTTCAACCCCCGGGAGACCCAGTACTTC
D: NA; J: TRBJ2-3; V: TRBV4-1; size: NA; CDR3: CASSQERTGDTRTDTQYF; DNA: TGCGCCAGCAGCCAAGAGCGGACCGGGGACACGCGCACAGATACGCAGTATTTT
D: NA; J: TRBJ2-1; V: TRBV6-2/TRBV6-3; size: NA; CDR3: CASSSHRDYNEQFF; DNA: TGTGCCAGCAGTTCCCACAGGGATTACAATGAGCAGTTCTTC
D: TRBD2; J: TRBJ2-3; V: TRBV11-2; size: NA; CDR3: CASSLLPNERGSRDTQYF; DNA: TGTGCCAGCAGCTTACTCCCGAATGAGCGGGGGAGCAGGGATACGCAGTATTTT
D: TRBD1; J: TRBJ1-2; V: TRBV3-1; size: few; CDR3: CASSQGQGAFGYTF; DNA: TGTGCCAGCAGCCAGGGACAGGGGGCTTTTGGCTACACCTTC
D: TRBD1; J: TRBJ2-5; V: TRBV14; size: NA; CDR3: CASSPWTGSQETQYF; DNA: TGTGCCAGCAGCCCCTGGACAGGGTCACAAGAGACCCAGTACTTC
D: NA; J: TRBJ2-1; V: TRBV7-8; size: NA; CDR3: CASSWGGARVHEQFF; DNA: TGTGCCAGCAGCTGGGGGGGGGCCAGGGTTCATGAGCAGTTCTTC
D: TRBD1; J: TRBJ2-3; V: TRBV29-1; size: few; CDR3: CSVRDSASTDTQYF; DNA: TGCAGCGTCCGGGACAGTGCTAGCACAGATACGCAGTATTTT
D: NA; J: TRBJ2-7; V: TRBV9; size: NA; CDR3: CASSDGNKGPWDYEQYF; DNA: TGTGCCAGCAGCGATGGGAATAAGGGGCCTTGGGACTACGAGCAGTACTTC
D: TRBD2; J: TRBJ2-1; V: TRBV4-3; size: few; CDR3: CASSQDSAGLVNEQFF; DNA: TGCGCCAGCAGCCAAGATTCAGCGGGATTGGTGAATGAGCAGTTCTTC
D: NA; J: TRBJ2-1; V: TRBV5-6; size: NA; CDR3: CASSFRGLDYNEQFF; DNA: TGTGCCAGCAGCTTCCGGGGTTTGGATTACAATGAGCAGTTCTTC
D: NA; J: TRBJ1-6; V: TRBV6-5; size: NA; CDR3: CASSYSRDWFSSPLHF; DNA: TGTGCCAGCAGTTACTCGAGGGATTGGTTCAGTTCACCCCTCCACTTT
D: NA; J: TRBJ1-1; V: TRBV28; size: NA; CDR3: CASTDGAPTNTEAFF; DNA: TGTGCCAGCACCGATGGGGCACCGACCAACACTGAAGCTTTCTTT
D: NA; J: TRBJ2-1; V: TRBV5-6; size: NA; CDR3: CASSLGRYEELF; DNA: TGTGCCAGCAGCTTGGGGAGGTATGAGGAGCTCTTC
D: NA; J: TRBJ2-7; V: TRBV20-1; size: few; CDR3: CSARAVGYEQYF; DNA: TGCAGTGCCCGAGCGGTAGGCTACGAGCAGTACTTC
D: TRBD2; J: TRBJ2-7; V: TRBV6-2/TRBV6-3; size: many; CDR3: CASSGLLAGGPHEQYF; DNA: TGTGCCAGCAGTGGGCTACTAGCGGGAGGGCCCCACGAGCAGTACTTC
D: TRBD2; J: TRBJ2-1; V: TRBV10-2; size: NA; CDR3: CASSGLIAGTGNEQFF; DNA: TGCGCCAGCAGTGGTCTTATAGCGGGAACTGGGAATGAGCAGTTCTTC
D: NA; J: TRBJ1-2; V: TRBV7-8; size: few; CDR3: CASSSTGVEGLGYTF; DNA: TGTGCCAGCAGCTCGACGGGTGTTGAGGGGCTTGGCTACACCTTC
D: NA; J: TRBJ1-2; V: TRBV7-9; size: many; CDR3: CASSSILIEARHGYTF; DNA: TGTGCCAGCAGCTCCATTTTAATAGAAGCTAGACATGGCTACACCTTC
D: NA; J: TRBJ2-3; V: TRBV20-1; size: many; CDR3: CSARELGTDTQYF; DNA: TGCAGTGCTAGAGAACTGGGGACAGATACGCAGTATTTT
D: TRBD2; J: TRBJ2-3; V: TRBV27; size: many; CDR3: CASSQRLAGVVSDTQYF; DNA: TGTGCCAGCAGTCAAAGACTAGCGGGAGTCGTGTCGGATACGCAGTATTTT
D: NA; J: TRBJ2-7; V: TRBV29-1; size: NA; CDR3: CSVEVSGQGYEQYF; DNA: TGCAGCGTTGAAGTTAGCGGCCAGGGATACGAGCAGTACTTC
D: NA; J: TRBJ2-7; V: TRBV11-3; size: NA; CDR3: CASSLRGQNEQYF; DNA: TGTGCCAGCAGCTTAAGAGGACAGAACGAGCAGTACTTC
D: TRBD2; J: TRBJ2-1; V: TRBV9; size: many; CDR3: CASSVGLAGYNEQFF; DNA: TGTGCCAGCAGCGTGGGACTAGCAGGCTACAATGAGCAGTTCTTC
D: NA; J: TRBJ2-7; V: TRBV15; size: few; CDR3: CATSRASFTYEQYF; DNA: TGTGCCACCAGCAGAGCTTCCTTTACCTACGAGCAGTACTTC
D: NA; J: TRBJ2-5; V: TRBV29-1; size: many; CDR3: CSVEDEDLKLETQYF; DNA: TGCAGCGTTGAAGATGAGGACCTGAAGCTCGAGACCCAGTACTTC
D: NA; J: TRBJ1-1; V: TRBV5-1; size: many; CDR3: CASSLGQGSNTEAFF; DNA: TGCGCCAGCAGCTTGGGGCAGGGGTCGAACACTGAAGCTTTCTTT
D: NA; J: TRBJ2-3; V: TRBV20-1; size: few; CDR3: CSARDEAGIYTDTQYF; DNA: TGCAGTGCTAGAGATGAGGCGGGGATCTACACAGATACGCAGTATTTT
D: NA; J: TRBJ2-6; V: TRBV9; size: few; CDR3: CASSVGGMSGANVLTF; DNA: TGTGCCAGCAGCGTAGGGGGGATGTCTGGGGCCAACGTCCTGACTTTC
D: TRBD2; J: TRBJ2-3; V: TRBV20-1; size: few; CDR3: CSAREARGGPRDTQYF; DNA: TGCAGTGCTAGAGAAGCACGCGGGGGGCCCAGGGATACGCAGTATTTT
D: TRBD2; J: TRBJ2-5; V: TRBV7-6; size: many; CDR3: CASERGRGETQYF; DNA: TGTGCCAGCGAGCGGGGCCGAGGGGAGACCCAGTACTTC
D: NA; J: TRBJ2-4; V: TRBV28; size: few; CDR3: CASSSFTDIQYF; DNA: TGTGCCAGCAGTTCGTTTACCGACATTCAGTACTTC
D: NA; J: TRBJ1-2; V: TRBV29-1; size: NA; CDR3: CSVEDWGGGYTF; DNA: TGCAGCGTTGAAGATTGGGGTGGCGGCTACACCTTC
D: TRBD1; J: TRBJ2-1; V: TRBV10-3; size: NA; CDR3: CAISPSGQAVFNEQFF; DNA: TGTGCCATCAGTCCCTCAGGACAGGCGGTTTTTAATGAGCAGTTCTTC
D: NA; J: TRBJ2-1; V: TRBV4-3; size: few; CDR3: CASSQVVPSAYNEQFF; DNA: TGCGCCAGCAGCCAAGTTGTCCCTAGCGCTTACAATGAGCAGTTCTTC
D: TRBD1; J: TRBJ1-4; V: TRBV7-9; size: NA; CDR3: CASSDTGGREKLFF; DNA: TGTGCCAGCAGCGATACAGGGGGCAGGGAAAAACTGTTTTTT